A selection of T cell receptor beta chains follows, all from one sample in a study of T-cell reconstitution after alpha-beta-depleted transplantation in children. TCRdb reanalysed the PCR reads using MiXCR and keeps one entry per CDR3 protein. The profile covers some 150,000 distinct CDR3 sequences, with around 8.8% appearing a single time and less than 20% taken by the ten largest. The sample was PBMCs, mostly from graft donor cells, taken 180 days after TCRalphabeta/CD19-depleted stem cell transplant. The receptors were sampled from a female patient aged 2-10 years who had a stem cell transplant for congenital amegakaryocytic thrombocytopenia, so the T cells may come from the graft donor. The CDR3 runs from the conserved cysteine through the conserved F or W. Each record gives: V gene, J gene, D gene, clone size, CDR3 protein, CDR3 DNA. A D gene is named only where the DNA matches it firmly. Clone size, where shown, is once, few, many, or a class for clones that have expanded.

TRBV4-2	TRBJ2-7	TRBD2	-	CASSQILAGPSYEQYF	TGTGCCAGCAGCCAAATCCTAGCGGGGCCCTCCTACGAGCAGTACTTC
TRBV3-1	TRBJ1-2	-	-	CASSQDRAALYGYTF	TGTGCCAGCAGCCAAGACCGTGCAGCCCTCTATGGCTACACCTTC
TRBV20-1	TRBJ2-7	TRBD2	many	CSARDLRGSGRPYEQYF	TGCAGTGCTAGAGATCTAAGGGGTAGCGGGAGGCCCTACGAGCAGTACTTC
TRBV18	TRBJ1-3	-	few	CASSPLGTIYF	TGTGCCAGCTCACCACTCGGCACCATATATTTT
TRBV21-1	TRBJ2-1	-	many	CASSTSPHGQLLIHNEQFF	TGTGCCAGCAGCACCTCGCCGCACGGACAGCTGCTGATACACAATGAGCAGTTCTTC
TRBV14	TRBJ2-2	TRBD1	many	CASSPTGENTGELFF	TGTGCCAGCAGCCCGACAGGGGAGAACACCGGGGAGCTGTTTTTT
TRBV7-3	TRBJ2-6	TRBD1	few	CASSPRTGKVSGANVLTF	TGTGCCAGCAGCCCGAGGACAGGGAAGGTATCTGGGGCCAACGTCCTGACTTTC
TRBV7-2	TRBJ2-7	-	many	CASSLALGRLYEQYF	TGTGCCAGCAGCTTAGCGCTCGGCAGGTTGTACGAGCAGTACTTC
TRBV12-3/TRBV12-4	TRBJ2-2	TRBD2	many	CASSTAGRRTGELFF	TGTGCCAGCAGTACAGCCGGGAGGCGGACCGGGGAGCTGTTTTTT
TRBV11-2	TRBJ2-2	TRBD1	few	CASSRTGTGYTGELFF	TGTGCCAGCAGCCGCACGGGGACAGGGTACACCGGGGAGCTGTTTTTT
TRBV12-3/TRBV12-4	TRBJ2-1	TRBD2	many	CASSLTSGRAGGEQFF	TGTGCCAGCAGCCTGACTAGCGGGAGGGCAGGGGGTGAGCAGTTCTTC
TRBV5-4	TRBJ2-7	TRBD2	-	CASSSPTSGITYEQYF	TGTGCCAGCAGCTCCCCGACTAGCGGGATTACCTACGAGCAGTACTTC
TRBV5-1	TRBJ2-2	-	many	CASTKAANTGELFF	TGCGCCAGCACCAAGGCTGCGAACACCGGGGAGCTGTTTTTT
TRBV20-1	TRBJ2-5	-	many	CSAKIAFSTPRPQETQYF	TGCAGTGCTAAAATAGCGTTCTCCACCCCCCGCCCTCAAGAGACCCAGTACTTC
TRBV6-4	TRBJ1-6	TRBD1	few	CASRADRAGNSPLHF	TGTGCCAGCAGGGCGGACAGGGCTGGCAATTCACCCCTCCACTTT